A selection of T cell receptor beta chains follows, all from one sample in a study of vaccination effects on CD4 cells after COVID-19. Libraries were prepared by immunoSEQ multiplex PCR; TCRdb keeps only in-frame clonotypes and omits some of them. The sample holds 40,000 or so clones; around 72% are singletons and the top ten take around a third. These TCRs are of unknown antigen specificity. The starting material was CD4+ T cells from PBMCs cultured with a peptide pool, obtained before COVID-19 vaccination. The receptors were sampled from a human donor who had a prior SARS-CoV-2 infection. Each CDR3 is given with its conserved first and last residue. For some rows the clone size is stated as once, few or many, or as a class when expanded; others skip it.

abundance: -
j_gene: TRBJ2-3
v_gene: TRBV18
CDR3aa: CASSRRTGSPIDTQYF

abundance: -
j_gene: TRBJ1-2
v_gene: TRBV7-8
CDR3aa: CASSYNRGSYYGYTF

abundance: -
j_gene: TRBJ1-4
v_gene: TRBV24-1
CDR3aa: CALHKGAREKLFF

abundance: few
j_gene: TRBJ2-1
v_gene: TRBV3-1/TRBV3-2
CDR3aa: CASSQVRRLALYNEQFF

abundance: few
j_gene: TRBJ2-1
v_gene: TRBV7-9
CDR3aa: CASSSTTPRQYNEQFF

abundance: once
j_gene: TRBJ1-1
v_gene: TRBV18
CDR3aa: CASSPLQANTEAFF

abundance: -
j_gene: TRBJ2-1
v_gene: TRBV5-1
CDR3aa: CASRLSGSSYNEQFF

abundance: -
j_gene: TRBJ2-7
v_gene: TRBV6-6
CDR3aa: CASSGTFSYEQYF

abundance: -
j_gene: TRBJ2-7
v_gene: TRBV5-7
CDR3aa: CASTTGTPSYEQYF

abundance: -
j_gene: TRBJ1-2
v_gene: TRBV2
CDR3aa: CASSGGQGQRANYGYTF

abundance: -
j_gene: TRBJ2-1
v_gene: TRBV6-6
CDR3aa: CASSDLAGVYNEQFF

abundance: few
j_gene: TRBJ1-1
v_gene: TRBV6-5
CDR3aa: CASSYGGVLNTEAFF

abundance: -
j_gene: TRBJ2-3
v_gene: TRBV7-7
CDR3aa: CASSASQQSTDTQYF

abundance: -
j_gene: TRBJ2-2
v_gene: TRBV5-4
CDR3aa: CASSLYRRESPNTGELFF

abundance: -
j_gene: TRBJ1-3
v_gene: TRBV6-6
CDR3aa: CASSYPGGQGNTIYF

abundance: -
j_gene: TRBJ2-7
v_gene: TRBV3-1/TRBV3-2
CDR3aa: CASSQLDRYEQYF

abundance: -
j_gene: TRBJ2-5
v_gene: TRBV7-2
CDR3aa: CASSSYGTGDKETQYF

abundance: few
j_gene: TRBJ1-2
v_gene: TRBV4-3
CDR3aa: CASSPLGVNYGYTF

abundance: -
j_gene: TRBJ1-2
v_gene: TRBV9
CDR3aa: CASSANIYGYTF

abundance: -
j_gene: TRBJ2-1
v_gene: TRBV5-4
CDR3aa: CASSRQGSSYNEQFF

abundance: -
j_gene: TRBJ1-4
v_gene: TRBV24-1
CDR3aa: CATSDPINYREGNEKLFF

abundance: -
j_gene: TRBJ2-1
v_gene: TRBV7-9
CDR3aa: CASSLTGMLYNEQFF

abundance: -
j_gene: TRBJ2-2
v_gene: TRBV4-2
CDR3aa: CASPEKGPNTGELFF

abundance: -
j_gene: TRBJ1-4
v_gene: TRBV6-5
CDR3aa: CASRGGTNEKLFF

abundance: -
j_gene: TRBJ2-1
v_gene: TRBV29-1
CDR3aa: CSVVVQWEVDEQFF

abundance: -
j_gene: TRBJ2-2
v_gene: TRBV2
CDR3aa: CASRDRGTGELFF

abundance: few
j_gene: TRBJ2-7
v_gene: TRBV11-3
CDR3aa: CASSAGQVKNYEQYF

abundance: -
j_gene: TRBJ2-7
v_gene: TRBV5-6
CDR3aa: CASSLAGLAGESYEQYF

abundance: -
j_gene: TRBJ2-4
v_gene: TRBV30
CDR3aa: CAWAGTEKNIQYF

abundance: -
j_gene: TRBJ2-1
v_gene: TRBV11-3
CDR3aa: CASSFSSEAVEQFF

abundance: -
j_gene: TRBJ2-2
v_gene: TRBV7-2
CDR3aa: CASSLEGVLGFTGELFF

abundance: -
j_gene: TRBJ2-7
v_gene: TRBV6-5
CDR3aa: CASNTGGRPYEQYF

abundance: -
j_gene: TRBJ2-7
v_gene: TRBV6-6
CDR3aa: CASSYPGQGNYEQYF

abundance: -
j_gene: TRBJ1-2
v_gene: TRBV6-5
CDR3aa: CASTWTGGGGYTF

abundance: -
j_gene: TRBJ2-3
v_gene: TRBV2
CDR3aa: CATAVGDLGTDTQYF

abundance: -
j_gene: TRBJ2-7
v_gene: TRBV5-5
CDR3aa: CASSLGKGVAYEQYF

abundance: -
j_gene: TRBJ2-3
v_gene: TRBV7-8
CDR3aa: CASSLLGQSTDTQYF

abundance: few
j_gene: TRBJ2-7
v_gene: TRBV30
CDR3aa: CAWSFMGLTRYEQYF

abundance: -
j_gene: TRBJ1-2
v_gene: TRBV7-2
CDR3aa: CASTRDSYGYTF

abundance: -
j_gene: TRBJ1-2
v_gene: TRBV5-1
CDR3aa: CASSWTGSEGYTF

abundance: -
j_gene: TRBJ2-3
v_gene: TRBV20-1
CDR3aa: CSAVLSITQYF

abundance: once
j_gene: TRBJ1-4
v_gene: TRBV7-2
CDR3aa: CASSLGPRQTGQGNEKLFF

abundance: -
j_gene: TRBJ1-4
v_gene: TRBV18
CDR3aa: CASSPQVRGEKLFF

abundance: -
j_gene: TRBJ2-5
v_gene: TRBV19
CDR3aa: CASSTRTEETQYF

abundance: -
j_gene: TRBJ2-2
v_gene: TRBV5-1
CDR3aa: CASSLVAPGELFF

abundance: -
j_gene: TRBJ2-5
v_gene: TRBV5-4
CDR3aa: CASGSGTSGETQYF

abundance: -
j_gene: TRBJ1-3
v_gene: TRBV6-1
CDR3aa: CASSGAGYHSGNTIYF

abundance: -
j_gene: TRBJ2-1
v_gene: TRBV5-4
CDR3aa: CASSFGGGSYNEQFF

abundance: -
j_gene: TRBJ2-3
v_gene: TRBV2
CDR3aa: CASTVPLTDTQYF

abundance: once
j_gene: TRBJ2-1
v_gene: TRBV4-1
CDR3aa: CASSQDTRGGWFYEQFF

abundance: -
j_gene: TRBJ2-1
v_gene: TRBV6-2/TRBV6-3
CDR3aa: CASSYGPSGVSYNEQFF

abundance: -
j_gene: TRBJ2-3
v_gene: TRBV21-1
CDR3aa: CASKKNGWSRDTQYF

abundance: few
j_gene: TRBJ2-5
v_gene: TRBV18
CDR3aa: CASSPPLRQNPLEETQYF

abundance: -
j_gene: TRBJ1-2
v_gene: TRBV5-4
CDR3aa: CASSLAGGGYYGYTF

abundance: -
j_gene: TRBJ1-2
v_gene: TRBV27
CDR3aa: CASSPTGALLNYGYTF

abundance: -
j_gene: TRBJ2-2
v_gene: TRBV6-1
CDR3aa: CASSESTVTGELFF

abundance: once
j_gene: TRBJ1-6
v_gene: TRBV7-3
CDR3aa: CASSLAGRSSYNSPLHF

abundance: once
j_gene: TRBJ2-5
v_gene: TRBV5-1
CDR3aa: CASSLPDGQETQYF

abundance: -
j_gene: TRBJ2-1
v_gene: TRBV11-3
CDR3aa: CASSFGLAGVVYNEQFF

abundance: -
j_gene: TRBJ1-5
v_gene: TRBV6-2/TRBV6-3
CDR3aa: CASSPQTGVPQPQHF